This section outlines one T cell receptor beta chain sequence together with its context. Its antigen is as yet unknown. This sample was included in a study of lymphopenia after photon versus proton radiotherapy. Germline values: CDR1 SGHNT, CDR2 YENEEA. This CDR3 comprises 16 residues. Trimming shortened V by 5 bases and J by 2 bases, and 15 bases separated the two germline ends. Study outcomes and limitations: Post-nadir TCR diversity decline inversely tracked overall survival among those who died. Post-nadir diversity loss with photons came from oligoclonal expansion, particularly CD8+ Temra cells.

Clones were read by immunoSEQ multiplex PCR, and TCRdb kept only the in-frame ones, dropping some. Of roughly 64,000 clones listed, around 90% are singletons. The chain carries TRBV11-3 and TRBJ2-2; a possible D gene is TRBD2 (5 bases). This TCR was sampled from a man aged 80 or over with esophageal cancer. Sequences were derived from peripheral blood, sampled from a patient treated with proton-based radiotherapy. As DNA, the CDR3 is TGTGCCAGCAGCATTGGACTCGAAGAAAACACCGGGGAGCTGTTTTTT. Amino acids: CASSIGLEENTGELFF.